This T cell receptor (beta chain) was sequenced for a study of T cell changes during pregnancy in multiple sclerosis. The CDR3 contains 14 residues. The germline V gene has CDR1 MGHDK and CDR2 SYGVNS. The ends were cut back, 1 base at V and 2 bases at J, with 9 bases in the middle. Some clones are missing from TCRdb's copy, which holds only in-frame ones; the method was immunoSEQ multiplex PCR. The profile shows fewer than 75,000 clones, 75% to 95% of them singletons. The material was CD8+ T cells from peripheral blood mononuclear cells, obtained before pregnancy. The sequence derives from a female donor with multiple sclerosis, enrolled in a pregnancy study. The rearrangement links TRBV25-1 to TRBJ2-7, with D possibly matching TRBD1 (6 bases). In nucleotides, the CDR3 is TGTGCCAGCAGTGAATCGGACAGCCCCTACGAGCAGTACTTC. Amino acid sequence: CASSESDSPYEQYF.